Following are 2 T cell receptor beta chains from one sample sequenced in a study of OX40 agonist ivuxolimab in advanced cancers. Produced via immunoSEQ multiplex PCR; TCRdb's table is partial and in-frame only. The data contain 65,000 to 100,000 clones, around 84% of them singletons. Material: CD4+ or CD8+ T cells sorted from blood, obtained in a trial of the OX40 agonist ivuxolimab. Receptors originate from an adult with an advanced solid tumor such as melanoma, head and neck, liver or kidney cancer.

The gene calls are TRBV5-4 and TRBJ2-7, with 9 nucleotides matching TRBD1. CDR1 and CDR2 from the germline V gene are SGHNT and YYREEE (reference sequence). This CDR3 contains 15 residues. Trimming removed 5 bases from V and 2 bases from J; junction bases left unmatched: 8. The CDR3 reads CASREGQGITYEQYV. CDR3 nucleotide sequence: TGTGCCAGCAGGGAGGGACAGGGCATAACCTACGAGCAGTACGTC.

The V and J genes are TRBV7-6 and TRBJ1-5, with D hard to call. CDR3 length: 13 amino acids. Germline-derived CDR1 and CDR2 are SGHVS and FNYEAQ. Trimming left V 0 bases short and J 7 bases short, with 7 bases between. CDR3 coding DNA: TGTGCCAGCAGCTTAGCTTCAGACCAGCCCCAGCATTTT. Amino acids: CASSLASDQPQHF.